A single T cell receptor (beta chain) is shown here with its context. Its target is not known. This sample was included in a study of CD8 T cells in ankylosing spondylitis. Study outcomes and limitations: There were earlier reports of some motif variants in reactive arthritis synovial fluid and blood. In ankylosing spondylitis blood, a motif of about eight highly homologous TCR beta variants appeared characteristic. Within peripheral blood, clones linked to disease were CD8+ and relatively rare.

Quantitative 5'-RACE was performed with molecular barcodes, and it yielded the TCR beta libraries. TCRdb itself ran the 5' RACE reads through MiXCR, one entry per CDR3 protein. The table has fewer than 450,000 distinct CDR3 sequences, roughly a sixth seen once; the top ten hold about 0.94%. V lost 0 bases to trimming and J lost 5 bases; unmatched junction nucleotides: 3. CDR1 SGDLS and CDR2 YYNGEE come from the germline V gene. This CDR3 has 16 amino acids. The specimen was blood, either unsorted or a sorted T cell fraction (not recorded which). This chain joins TRBV9 and TRBJ2-3; 13 nucleotides line up with TRBD2. The TCR comes from a male donor with ankylosing spondylitis. CDR3 amino acids: CASSVGRLAGGDTQYF. CDR3 sequence (DNA): TGTGCCAGCAGCGTAGGCCGACTAGCGGGAGGAGATACGCAGTATTTT.